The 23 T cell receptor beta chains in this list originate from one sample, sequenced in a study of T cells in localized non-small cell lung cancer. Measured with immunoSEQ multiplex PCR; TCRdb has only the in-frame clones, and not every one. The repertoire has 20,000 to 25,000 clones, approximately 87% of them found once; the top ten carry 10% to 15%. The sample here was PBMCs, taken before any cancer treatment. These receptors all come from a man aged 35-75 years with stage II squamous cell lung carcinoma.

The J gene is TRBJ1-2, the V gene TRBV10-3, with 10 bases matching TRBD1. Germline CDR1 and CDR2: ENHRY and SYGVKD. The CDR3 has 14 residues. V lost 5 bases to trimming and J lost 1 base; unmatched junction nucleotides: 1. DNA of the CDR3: TGTGCCATCAGTAGGGACAGGGGTAACTATGGCTACACCTTC. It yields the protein CAISRDRGNYGYTF.

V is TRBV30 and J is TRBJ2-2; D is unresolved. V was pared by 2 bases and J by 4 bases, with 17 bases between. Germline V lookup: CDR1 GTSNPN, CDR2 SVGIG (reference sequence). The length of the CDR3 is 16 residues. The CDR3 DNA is TGTGCCTGGAGTTTTAGCAGGACCCCAGGCACCGGGGAGCTGTTTTTT. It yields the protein CAWSFSRTPGTGELFF.

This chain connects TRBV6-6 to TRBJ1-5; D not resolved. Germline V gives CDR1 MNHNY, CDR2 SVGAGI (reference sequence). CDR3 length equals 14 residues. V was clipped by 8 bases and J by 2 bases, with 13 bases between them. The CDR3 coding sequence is TGTGCCAGCGCTGGGCCCCGTGGCAATCAGCCCCAGCATTTT. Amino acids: CASAGPRGNQPQHF.

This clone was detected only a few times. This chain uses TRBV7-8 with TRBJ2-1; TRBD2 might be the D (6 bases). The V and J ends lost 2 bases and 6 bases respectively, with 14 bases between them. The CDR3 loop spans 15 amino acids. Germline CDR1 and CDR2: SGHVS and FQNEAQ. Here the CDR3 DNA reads TGTGCCAGCAGCTTAACCCGAACTAGCCGCAATGAGCAGTTCTTC. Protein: CASSLTRTSRNEQFF.

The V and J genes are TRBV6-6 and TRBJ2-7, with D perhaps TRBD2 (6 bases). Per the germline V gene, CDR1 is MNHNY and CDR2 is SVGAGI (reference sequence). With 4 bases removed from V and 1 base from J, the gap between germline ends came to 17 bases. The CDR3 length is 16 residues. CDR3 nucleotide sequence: TGTGCCAGCAGTTTCCCCGGGCGACGGGGGTCCTACGAGCAGTACTTC. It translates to CASSFPGRRGSYEQYF.

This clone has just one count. The CDR3 loop is CASSISGRDNSPLHF. The CDR3 region has the DNA TGCGCCAGCAGCATCTCGGGGAGGGATAATTCACCCCTCCACTTT. The genes are TRBV5-1 and TRBJ1-6; D is ambiguous. The CDR3 contains 15 residues. The germline gives CDR1 SGHRS, CDR2 YFSETQ. Trimming pared 4 bases from V and 5 bases from J, leaving 13 bases between.

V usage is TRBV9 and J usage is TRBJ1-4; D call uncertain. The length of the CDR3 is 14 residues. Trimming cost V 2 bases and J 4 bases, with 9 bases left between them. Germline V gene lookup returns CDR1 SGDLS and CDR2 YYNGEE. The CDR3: CASSVAEGNEKLFF. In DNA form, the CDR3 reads TGTGCCAGCAGCGTCGCCGAGGGTAATGAAAAACTGTTTTTT. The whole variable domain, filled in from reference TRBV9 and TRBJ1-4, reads DSGVTQTPKHLITATGQRVTLRCSPRSGDLSVYWYQQSLDQGLQFLIQYYNGEERAKGNILERFSAQQFPDLHSELNLSSLELGDSALYFCASSVAEGNEKLFFGSGTQLSVL.

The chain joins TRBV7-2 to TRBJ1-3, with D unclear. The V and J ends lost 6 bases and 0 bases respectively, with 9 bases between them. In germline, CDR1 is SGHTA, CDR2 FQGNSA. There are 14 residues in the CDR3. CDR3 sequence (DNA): TGTGCCAGCAGTCAACAACCCTCTGGAAACACCATATATTTT. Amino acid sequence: CASSQQPSGNTIYF.

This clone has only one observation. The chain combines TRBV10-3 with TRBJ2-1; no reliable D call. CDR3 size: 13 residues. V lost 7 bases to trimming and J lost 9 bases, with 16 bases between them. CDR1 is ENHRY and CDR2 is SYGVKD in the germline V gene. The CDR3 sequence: CAITPDGWGEQFF. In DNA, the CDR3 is TGTGCCATCACCCCGGATGGTTGGGGTGAGCAGTTCTTC.

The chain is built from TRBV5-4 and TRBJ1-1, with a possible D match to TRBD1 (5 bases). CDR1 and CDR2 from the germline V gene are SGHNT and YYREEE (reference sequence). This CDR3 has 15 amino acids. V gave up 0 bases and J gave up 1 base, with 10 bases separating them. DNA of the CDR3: TGTGCCAGCAGCTTGGTGGGTCAGGGGAACACTGAAGCTTTCTTT. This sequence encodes CASSLVGQGNTEAFF.

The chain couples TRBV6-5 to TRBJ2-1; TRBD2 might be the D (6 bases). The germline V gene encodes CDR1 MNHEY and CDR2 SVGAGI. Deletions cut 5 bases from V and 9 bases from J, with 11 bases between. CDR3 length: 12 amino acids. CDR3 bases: TGTGCCAGCAGTAGACTAGAGGGTGAGCAGTTCTTC. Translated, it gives CASSRLEGEQFF.

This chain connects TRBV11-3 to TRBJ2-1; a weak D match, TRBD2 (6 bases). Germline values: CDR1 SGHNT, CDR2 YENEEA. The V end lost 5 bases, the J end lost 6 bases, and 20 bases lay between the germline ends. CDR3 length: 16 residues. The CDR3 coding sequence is TGTGCCAGCAGCCCCCCGCCCCTACTGGGGGGCAATGAGCAGTTCTTC. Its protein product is CASSPPPLLGGNEQFF.

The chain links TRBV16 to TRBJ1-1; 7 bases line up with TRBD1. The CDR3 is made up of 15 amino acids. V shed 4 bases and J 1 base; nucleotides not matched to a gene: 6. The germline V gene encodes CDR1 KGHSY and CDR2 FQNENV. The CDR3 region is CASSRTGTANTEAFF. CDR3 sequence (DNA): TGTGCCAGCAGCCGCACCGGGACAGCGAACACTGAAGCTTTCTTT.

CDR3 in amino acids: CSATSAYEQFF. The CDR3 DNA follows: TGCAGTGCCACTAGCGCATATGAGCAGTTCTTC. The chain employs TRBV20-1 and TRBJ2-1, with 7 bases lining up with TRBD2. CDR3 length: 11 amino acids. Germline CDR1 and CDR2: DFQATT and SNEGSKA (reference sequence). Trimming at V came to 6 bases and at J to 8 bases, leaving 4 bases not matched to a gene.

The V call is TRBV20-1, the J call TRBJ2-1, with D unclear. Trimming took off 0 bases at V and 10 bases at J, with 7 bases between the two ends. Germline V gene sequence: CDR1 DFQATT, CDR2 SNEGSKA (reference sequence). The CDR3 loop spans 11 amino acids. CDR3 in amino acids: CSARDKHEQFF. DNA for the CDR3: TGCAGTGCTAGAGATAAACACGAGCAGTTCTTC.

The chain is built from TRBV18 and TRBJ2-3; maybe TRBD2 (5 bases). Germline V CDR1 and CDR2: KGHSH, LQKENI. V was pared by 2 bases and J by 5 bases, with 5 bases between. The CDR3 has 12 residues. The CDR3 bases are TGTGCCAGCTCACCAGAGGGAGATACGCAGTATTTT. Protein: CASSPEGDTQYF.

The CDR3 region is CASRLAYGGHEQFF. DNA for the CDR3: TGTGCAAGTCGCTTAGCGTACGGGGGTCATGAGCAGTTCTTC. The chain carries TRBV12-2 and TRBJ2-1; the table assigns TRBD2, which was not confirmed against the DNA. TRBV12-2 is designated a pseudogene. The CDR3 is 14 amino acids.

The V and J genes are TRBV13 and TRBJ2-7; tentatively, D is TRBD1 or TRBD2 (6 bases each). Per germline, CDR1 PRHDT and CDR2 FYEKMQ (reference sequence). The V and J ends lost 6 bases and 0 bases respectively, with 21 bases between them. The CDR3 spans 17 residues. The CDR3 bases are TGTGCCAGCAGTTTCATTCGGGGGCAGGGAGTCTCCTACGAGCAGTACTTC. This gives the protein CASSFIRGQGVSYEQYF.

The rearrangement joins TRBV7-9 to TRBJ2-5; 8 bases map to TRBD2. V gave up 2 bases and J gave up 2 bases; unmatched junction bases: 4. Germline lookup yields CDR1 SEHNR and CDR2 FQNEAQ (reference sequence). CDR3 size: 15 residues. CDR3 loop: CASSLPLAGQETQYF. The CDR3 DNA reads TGTGCCAGCAGCTTACCTCTAGCGGGTCAAGAGACCCAGTACTTC.

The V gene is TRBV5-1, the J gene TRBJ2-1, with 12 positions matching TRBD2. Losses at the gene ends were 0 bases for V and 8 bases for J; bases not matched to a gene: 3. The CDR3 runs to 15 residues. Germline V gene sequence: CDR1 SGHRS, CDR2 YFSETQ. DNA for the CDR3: TGCGCCAGCAGCTTGGGACTAGCGGGAGTGGATGAGCAGTTCTTC. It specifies CASSLGLAGVDEQFF.

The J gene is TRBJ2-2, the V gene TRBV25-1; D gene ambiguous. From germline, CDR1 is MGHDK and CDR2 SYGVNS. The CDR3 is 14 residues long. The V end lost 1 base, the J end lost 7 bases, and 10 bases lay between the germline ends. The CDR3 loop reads CASSESVQRGELFF. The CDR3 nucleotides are TGTGCCAGCAGTGAATCCGTTCAGCGCGGGGAGCTGTTTTTT.

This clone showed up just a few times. The CDR3, as DNA: TGTGCCAGCAGCTTCCCCCAAATCGACAGGGCTGGCTACACCTTC. Residues: CASSFPQIDRAGYTF. The rearrangement links TRBV7-2 to TRBJ1-2, with 7 bases that match TRBD1. V gave up 3 bases and J gave up 7 bases; unmatched junction bases: 11. Germline CDR1 SGHTA, CDR2 FQGNSA. The CDR3 is 15 amino acids.

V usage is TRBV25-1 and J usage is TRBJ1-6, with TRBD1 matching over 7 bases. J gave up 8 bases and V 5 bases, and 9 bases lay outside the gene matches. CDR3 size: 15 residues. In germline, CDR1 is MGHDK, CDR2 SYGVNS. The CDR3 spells CASSLTGRLDSPLHF. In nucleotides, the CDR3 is TGTGCCAGCAGTTTGACAGGGCGTCTCGATTCACCCCTCCACTTT.